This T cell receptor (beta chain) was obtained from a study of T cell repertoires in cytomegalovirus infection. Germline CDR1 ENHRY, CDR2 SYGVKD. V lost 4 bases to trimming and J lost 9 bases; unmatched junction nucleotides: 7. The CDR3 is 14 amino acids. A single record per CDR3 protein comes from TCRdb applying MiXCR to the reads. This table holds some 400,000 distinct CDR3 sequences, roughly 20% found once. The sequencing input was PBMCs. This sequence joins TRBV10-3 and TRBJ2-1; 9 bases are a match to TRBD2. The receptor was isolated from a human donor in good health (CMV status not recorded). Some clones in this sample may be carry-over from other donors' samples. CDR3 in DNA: TGTGCCATCAGTGTTGGGACTAGCCGGGGTGAGCAGTTCTTC. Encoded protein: CAISVGTSRGEQFF.